These T cell receptor beta chains were read from a single sample in a study of blood T cells in healthy people across ages. Using its own MiXCR run on the 5' RACE reads, TCRdb lists one record per CDR3 protein. This sample carries around 670,000 distinct CDR3 sequences, approximately 30% of them seen once, and the ten largest clones take 15% to 18%. The sequenced material came from blood. These receptors all stem from an elderly woman in good health. CDR3s include the opening cysteine and the closing phenylalanine or tryptophan.

cdr3_aa: CASSESGAGANVLTF; j_call: TRBJ2-6; v_call: TRBV2
cdr3_aa: CSVEIAGGLETQYF; j_call: .; v_call: TRBV29-1
cdr3_aa: CSARWSANEKLFF; j_call: TRBJ1-4; v_call: TRBV20-1
cdr3_aa: CASGSGGGIQYF; j_call: TRBJ2-4; v_call: TRBV6-2/TRBV6-3
cdr3_aa: CASSYSQSGGQYF; j_call: TRBJ2-4; v_call: TRBV6-5
cdr3_aa: CASSQITTGNTIYF; j_call: TRBJ1-3; v_call: TRBV6-1
cdr3_aa: CASSPSLTGETQYF; j_call: TRBJ2-5; v_call: TRBV7-2
cdr3_aa: CAWGGQSNQPQHF; j_call: TRBJ1-5; v_call: TRBV30
cdr3_aa: CASSPGANTQYF; j_call: TRBJ2-3; v_call: TRBV6-5
cdr3_aa: CASSDQRANTEAFF; j_call: TRBJ1-1; v_call: TRBV6-1
cdr3_aa: CASSLEGDGGVYEQYF; j_call: .; v_call: TRBV7-9
cdr3_aa: CANSPRSVAKNIQYF; j_call: TRBJ2-4; v_call: TRBV28
cdr3_aa: CASSSGADTGELFF; j_call: TRBJ2-2; v_call: TRBV5-1
cdr3_aa: CNARDSGTGVGTQYF; j_call: TRBJ2-3; v_call: TRBV20-1
cdr3_aa: CSAPRGGGTDTQYF; j_call: TRBJ2-3; v_call: TRBV20-1
cdr3_aa: CASSPRSGQGIEAFF; j_call: TRBJ1-1; v_call: TRBV18
cdr3_aa: CASKRDRRYYEQYF; j_call: .; v_call: TRBV7-2
cdr3_aa: CASSLDQGMNTEAFF; j_call: TRBJ1-1; v_call: TRBV5-1
cdr3_aa: CASSIGQSNTEAFF; j_call: TRBJ1-1; v_call: TRBV5-4
cdr3_aa: CASSSKGSNEQFF; j_call: TRBJ2-1; v_call: TRBV7-2
cdr3_aa: CASSVEVRGAQFF; j_call: TRBJ2-1; v_call: TRBV6-1
cdr3_aa: CSAQTGWGNQPQHF; j_call: TRBJ1-5; v_call: TRBV20-1
cdr3_aa: CAWSPGQYNEQFF; j_call: TRBJ2-1; v_call: TRBV30
cdr3_aa: CSAREGYGAFF; j_call: TRBJ1-1; v_call: TRBV20-1
cdr3_aa: CSVEQPNTGELFF; j_call: TRBJ2-2; v_call: TRBV29-1
cdr3_aa: CSARLRAGDQPQHF; j_call: TRBJ1-5; v_call: TRBV20-1
cdr3_aa: CASSLIGKADTQYF; j_call: TRBJ2-3; v_call: TRBV7-3
cdr3_aa: CASRGGTGSEKLFF; j_call: TRBJ1-4; v_call: TRBV7-2
cdr3_aa: CASSSGLLDTQYF; j_call: TRBJ2-3; v_call: TRBV6-5
cdr3_aa: CASSLDRGALEQYF; j_call: TRBJ2-7; v_call: TRBV5-1
cdr3_aa: CSARDRNSGRVSDTQYF; j_call: TRBJ2-3; v_call: TRBV20-1
cdr3_aa: CAWSLGLSATNEKLFF; j_call: TRBJ1-4; v_call: TRBV30
cdr3_aa: CASTGFRWGTYEQYF; j_call: TRBJ2-7; v_call: TRBV6-2/TRBV6-3
cdr3_aa: CASTPFRGLSYGYTF; j_call: TRBJ1-2; v_call: TRBV2